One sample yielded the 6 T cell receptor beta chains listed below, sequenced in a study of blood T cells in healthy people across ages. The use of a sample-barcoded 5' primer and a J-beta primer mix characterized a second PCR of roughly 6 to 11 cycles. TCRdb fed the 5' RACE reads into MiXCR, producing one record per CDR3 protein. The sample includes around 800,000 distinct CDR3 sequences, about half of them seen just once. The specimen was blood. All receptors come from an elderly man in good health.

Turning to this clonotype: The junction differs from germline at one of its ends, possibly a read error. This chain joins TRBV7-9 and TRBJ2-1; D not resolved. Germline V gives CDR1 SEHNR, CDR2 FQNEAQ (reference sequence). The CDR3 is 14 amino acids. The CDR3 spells CASSPPGSYNKQFF. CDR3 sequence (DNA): TGTGCCAGCAGCCCGCCCGGTTCCTACAATAAGCAGTTCTTC. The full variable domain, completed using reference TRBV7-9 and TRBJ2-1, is DTGVSQNPRHKITKRGQNVTFRCDPISEHNRLYWYRQTLGQGPEFLTYFQNEAQLEKSRLLSDRFSAERPKGSFSTLEIQRTEQGDSAMYLCASSPPGSYNKQFFGPGTRLTVL.

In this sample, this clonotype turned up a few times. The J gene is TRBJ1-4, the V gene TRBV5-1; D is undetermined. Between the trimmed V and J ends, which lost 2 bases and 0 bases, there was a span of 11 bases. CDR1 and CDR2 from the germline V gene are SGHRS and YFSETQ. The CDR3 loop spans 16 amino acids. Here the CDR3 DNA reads TGCGCCAGCAGCTTTCTGGCTCCAGCAACTAATGAAAAACTGTTTTTT. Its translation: CASSFLAPATNEKLFF.

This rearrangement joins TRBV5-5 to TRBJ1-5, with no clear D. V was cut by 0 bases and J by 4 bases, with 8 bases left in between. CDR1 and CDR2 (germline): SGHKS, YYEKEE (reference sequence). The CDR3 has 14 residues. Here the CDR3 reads CASSLAFVNQPQHF. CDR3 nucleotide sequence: TGTGCCAGCAGCTTGGCCTTTGTAAATCAGCCCCAGCATTTT. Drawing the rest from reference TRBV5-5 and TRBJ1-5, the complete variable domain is DAGVTQSPTHLIKTRGQQVTLRCSPISGHKSVSWYQQVLGQGPQFIFQYYEKEERGRGNFPDRFSARQFPNYSSELNVNALLLGDSALYLCASSLAFVNQPQHFGDGTRLSIL.

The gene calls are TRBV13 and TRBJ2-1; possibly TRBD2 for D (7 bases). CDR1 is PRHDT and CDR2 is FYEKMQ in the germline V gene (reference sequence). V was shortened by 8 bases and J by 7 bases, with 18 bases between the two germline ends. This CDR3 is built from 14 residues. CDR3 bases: TGTGCCAGCGGGGGGGCCCTTTCTGGTAATGAGCAGTTCTTC. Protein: CASGGALSGNEQFF.

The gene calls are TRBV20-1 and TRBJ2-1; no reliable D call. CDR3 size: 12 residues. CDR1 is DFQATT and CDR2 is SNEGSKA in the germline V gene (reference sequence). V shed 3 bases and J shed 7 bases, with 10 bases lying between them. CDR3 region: CSARSGLNEQFF. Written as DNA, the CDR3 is TGCAGTGCTAGGTCCGGGTTGAATGAGCAGTTCTTC.

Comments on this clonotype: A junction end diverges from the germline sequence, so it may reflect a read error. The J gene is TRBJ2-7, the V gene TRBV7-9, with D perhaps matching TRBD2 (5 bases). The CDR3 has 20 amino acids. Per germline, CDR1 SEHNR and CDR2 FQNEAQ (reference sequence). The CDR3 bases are TGTGCCAGCAGCTTAACCTTTCCAAAGAACCGACGGGGTTGCGAAGACGACCAGTACTTC. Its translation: CASSLTFPKNRRGCEDDQYF.